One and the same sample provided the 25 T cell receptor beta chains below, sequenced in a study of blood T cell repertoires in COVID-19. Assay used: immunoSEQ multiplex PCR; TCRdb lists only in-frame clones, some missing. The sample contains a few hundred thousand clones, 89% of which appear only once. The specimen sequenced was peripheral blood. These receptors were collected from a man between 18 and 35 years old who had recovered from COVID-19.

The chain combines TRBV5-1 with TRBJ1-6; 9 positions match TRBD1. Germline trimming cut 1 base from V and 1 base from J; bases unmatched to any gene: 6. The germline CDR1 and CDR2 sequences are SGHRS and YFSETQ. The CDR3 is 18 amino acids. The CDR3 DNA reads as TGCGCCAGCAGCTTGACCGGGACAGGGAGGTCCTATAATTCACCCCTCCACTTT. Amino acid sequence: CASSLTGTGRSYNSPLHF.

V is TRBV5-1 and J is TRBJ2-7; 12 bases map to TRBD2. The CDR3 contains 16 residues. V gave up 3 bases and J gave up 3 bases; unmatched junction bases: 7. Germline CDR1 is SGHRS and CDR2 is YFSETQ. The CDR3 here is CASSSSVGLAGYEQYF. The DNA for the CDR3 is TGCGCCAGCAGCTCCTCAGTGGGACTAGCGGGCTACGAGCAGTACTTC.

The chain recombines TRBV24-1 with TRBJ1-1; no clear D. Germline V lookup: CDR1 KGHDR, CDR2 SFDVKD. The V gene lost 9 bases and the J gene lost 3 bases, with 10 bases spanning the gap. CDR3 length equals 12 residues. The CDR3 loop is CATRARDTEAFF. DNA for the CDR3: TGTGCCACCCGTGCGAGAGACACTGAAGCTTTCTTT.

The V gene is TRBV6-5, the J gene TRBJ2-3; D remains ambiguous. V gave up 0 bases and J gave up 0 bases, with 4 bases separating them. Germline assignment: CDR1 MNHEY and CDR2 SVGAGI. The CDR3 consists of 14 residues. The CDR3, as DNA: TGTGCCAGCAGTTACTCTCGTAGCACAGATACGCAGTATTTT. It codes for CASSYSRSTDTQYF.

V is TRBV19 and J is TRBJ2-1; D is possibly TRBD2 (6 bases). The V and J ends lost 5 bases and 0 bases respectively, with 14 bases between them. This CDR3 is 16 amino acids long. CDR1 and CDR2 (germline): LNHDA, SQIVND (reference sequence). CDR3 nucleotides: TGTGCCAGTAGTCCAAGCGGGCAGAGCTCCTACAATGAGCAGTTCTTC. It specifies CASSPSGQSSYNEQFF.

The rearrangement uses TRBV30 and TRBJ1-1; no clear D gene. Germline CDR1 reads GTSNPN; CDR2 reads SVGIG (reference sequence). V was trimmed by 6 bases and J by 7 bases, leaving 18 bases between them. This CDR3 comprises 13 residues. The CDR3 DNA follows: TGTGCCTGTAGGGAGGACGAACTTGGTGAAGCTTTCTTT. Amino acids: CACREDELGEAFF. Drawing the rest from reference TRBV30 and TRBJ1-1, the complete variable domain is SQTIHQWPATLVQPVGSPLSLECTVEGTSNPNLYWYRQAAGRGLQLLFYSVGIGQISSEVPQNLSASRPQDRQFILSSKKLLLSDSGFYLCACREDELGEAFFGQGTRLTVV.

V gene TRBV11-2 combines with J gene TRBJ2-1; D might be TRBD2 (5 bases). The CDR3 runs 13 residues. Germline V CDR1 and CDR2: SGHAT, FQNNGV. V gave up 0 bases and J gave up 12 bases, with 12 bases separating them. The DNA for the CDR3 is TGTGCCAGCAGCTTAGACCCAGACCGGGGGCAGTTCTTC. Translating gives CASSLDPDRGQFF. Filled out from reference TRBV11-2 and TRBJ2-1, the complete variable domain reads EAGVAQSPRYKIIEKRQSVAFWCNPISGHATLYWYQQILGQGPKLLIQFQNNGVVDDSQLPKDRFSAERLKGVDSTLKIQPAKLEDSAVYLCASSLDPDRGQFFGPGTRLTVL.

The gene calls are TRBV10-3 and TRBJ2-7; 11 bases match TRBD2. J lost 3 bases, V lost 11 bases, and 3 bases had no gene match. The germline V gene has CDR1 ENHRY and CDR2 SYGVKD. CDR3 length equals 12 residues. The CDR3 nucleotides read TGTGCCTCTGGGACTAGCGGCTACGAGCAGTACTTC. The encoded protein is CASGTSGYEQYF.

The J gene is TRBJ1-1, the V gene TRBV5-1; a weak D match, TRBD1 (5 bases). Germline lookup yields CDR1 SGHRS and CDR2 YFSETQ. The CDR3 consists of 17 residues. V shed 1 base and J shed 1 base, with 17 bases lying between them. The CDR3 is CASSLFDSGTGNTEAFF. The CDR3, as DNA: TGCGCCAGCAGCTTGTTCGATAGTGGTACAGGGAACACTGAAGCTTTCTTT.

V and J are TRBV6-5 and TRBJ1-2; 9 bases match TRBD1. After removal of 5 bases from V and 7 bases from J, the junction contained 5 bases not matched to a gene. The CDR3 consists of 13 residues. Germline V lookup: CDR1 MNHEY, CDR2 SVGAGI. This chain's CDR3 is CASSPDRGFGYTF. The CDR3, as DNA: TGTGCCAGCAGTCCGGACAGGGGTTTTGGCTACACCTTC.

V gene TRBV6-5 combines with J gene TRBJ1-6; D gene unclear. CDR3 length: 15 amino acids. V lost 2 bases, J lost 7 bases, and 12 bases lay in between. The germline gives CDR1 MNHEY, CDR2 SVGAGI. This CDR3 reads CASSYRKAGNSPLHF. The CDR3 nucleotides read TGTGCCAGCAGTTACCGCAAGGCGGGCAATTCACCCCTCCACTTT.

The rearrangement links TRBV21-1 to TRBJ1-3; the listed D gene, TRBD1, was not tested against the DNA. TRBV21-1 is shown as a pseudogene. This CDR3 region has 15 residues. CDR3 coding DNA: TGTGCCAGCAGCAAAGGACAGGGGACTGGAAACACCATATATTTT. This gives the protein CASSKGQGTGNTIYF.

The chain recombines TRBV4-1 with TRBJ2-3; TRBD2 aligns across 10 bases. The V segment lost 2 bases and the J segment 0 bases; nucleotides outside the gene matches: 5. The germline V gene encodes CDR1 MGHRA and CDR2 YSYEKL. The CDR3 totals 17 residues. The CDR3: CASSQNSGRPSTDTQYF. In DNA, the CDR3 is TGCGCCAGCAGCCAAAATAGCGGGAGGCCTAGCACAGATACGCAGTATTTT.

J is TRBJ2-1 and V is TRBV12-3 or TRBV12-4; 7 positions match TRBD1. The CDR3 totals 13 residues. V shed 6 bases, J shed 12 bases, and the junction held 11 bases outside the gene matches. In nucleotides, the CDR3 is TGTGCCAGCAGCGACCCTAGGGACAGAAGGCAGTTCTTC. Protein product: CASSDPRDRRQFF.

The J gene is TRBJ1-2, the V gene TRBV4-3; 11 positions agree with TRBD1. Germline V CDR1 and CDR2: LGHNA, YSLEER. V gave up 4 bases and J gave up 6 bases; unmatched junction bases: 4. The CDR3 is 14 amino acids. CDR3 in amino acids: CASSPGTGGDGYTF. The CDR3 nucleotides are TGCGCCAGCAGCCCAGGGACAGGGGGAGATGGCTACACCTTC.

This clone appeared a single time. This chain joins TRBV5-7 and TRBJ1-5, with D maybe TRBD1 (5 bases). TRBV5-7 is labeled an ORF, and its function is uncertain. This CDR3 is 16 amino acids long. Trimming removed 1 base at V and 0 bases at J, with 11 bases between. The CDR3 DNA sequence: TGTGCCAGCAGCTTGTCGGCAAGGGGTAGCAATCAGCCCCAGCATTTT. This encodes CASSLSARGSNQPQHF.

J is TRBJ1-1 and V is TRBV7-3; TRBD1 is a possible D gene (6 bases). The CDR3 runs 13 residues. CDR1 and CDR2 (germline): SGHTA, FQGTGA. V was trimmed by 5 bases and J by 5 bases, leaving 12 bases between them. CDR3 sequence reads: CASSSQGSTEAFF. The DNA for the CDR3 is TGTGCCAGCAGCAGCCAGGGGTCGACTGAAGCTTTCTTT.

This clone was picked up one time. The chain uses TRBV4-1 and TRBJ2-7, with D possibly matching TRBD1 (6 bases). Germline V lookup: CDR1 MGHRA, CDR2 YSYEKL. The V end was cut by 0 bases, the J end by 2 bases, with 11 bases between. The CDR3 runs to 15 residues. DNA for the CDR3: TGCGCCAGCAGCCAAGACCTGGGGGCAACCTACGAGCAGTACTTC. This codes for CASSQDLGATYEQYF.

The CDR3, as DNA: TGTGCCAGCAGGGCTCCGGGACAGTCCGTTGAGACCCAGTACTTC. Its protein is CASRAPGQSVETQYF. The chain couples TRBV2 to TRBJ2-5, with 7 bases aligning to TRBD1. J lost 5 bases, V lost 6 bases, and 12 bases had no gene match. Looked up from germline, CDR1 is SNHLY and CDR2 is FYNNEI. The CDR3 has 15 residues. Based on the CDR3 plus reference TRBV2 and TRBJ2-5, the full variable domain is EPEVTQTPSHQVTQMGQEVILRCVPISNHLYFYWYRQILGQKVEFLVSFYNNEISEKSEIFDDQFSVERPDGSNFTLKIRSTKLEDSAMYFCASRAPGQSVETQYFGPGTRLLVL.

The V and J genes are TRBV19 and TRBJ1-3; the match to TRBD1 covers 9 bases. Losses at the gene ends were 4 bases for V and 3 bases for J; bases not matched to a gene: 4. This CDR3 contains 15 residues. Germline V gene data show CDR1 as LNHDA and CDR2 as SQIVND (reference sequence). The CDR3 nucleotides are TGTGCCAGTAGTACGGGACAGGGATTTGGAAACACCATATATTTT. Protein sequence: CASSTGQGFGNTIYF.

CDR3 nucleotide sequence: TGTGCCAGCAGTTTCCGACAGGGCCCCAACGAGCAGTACTTC. Encoded protein: CASSFRQGPNEQYF. J is TRBJ2-7 and V is TRBV6-6; TRBD1 aligns across 7 bases. The V gene end was trimmed by 4 bases and the J gene end by 5 bases; junction bases not matched to a gene: 8. In germline, CDR1 is MNHNY, CDR2 SVGAGI (reference sequence). The length of the CDR3 is 14 residues.

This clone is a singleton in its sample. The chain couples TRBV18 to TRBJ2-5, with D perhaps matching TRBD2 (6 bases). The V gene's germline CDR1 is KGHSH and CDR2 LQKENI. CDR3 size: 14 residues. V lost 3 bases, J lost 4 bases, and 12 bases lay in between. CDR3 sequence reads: CASSPPGLGETQYF. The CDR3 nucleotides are TGTGCCAGCTCACCTCCGGGACTCGGAGAGACCCAGTACTTC.

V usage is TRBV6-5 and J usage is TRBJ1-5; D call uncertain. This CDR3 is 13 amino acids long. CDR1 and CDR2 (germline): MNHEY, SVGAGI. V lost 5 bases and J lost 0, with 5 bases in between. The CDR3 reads CASSTISNQPQHF. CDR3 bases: TGTGCCAGCAGTACAATTAGCAATCAGCCCCAGCATTTT.

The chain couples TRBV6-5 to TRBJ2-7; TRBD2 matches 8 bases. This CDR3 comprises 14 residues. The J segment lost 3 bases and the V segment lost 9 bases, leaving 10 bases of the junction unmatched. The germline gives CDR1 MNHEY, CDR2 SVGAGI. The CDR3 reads CASEGGRTYYEQYF. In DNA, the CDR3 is TGTGCCAGTGAGGGCGGGAGGACCTACTACGAGCAGTACTTC.

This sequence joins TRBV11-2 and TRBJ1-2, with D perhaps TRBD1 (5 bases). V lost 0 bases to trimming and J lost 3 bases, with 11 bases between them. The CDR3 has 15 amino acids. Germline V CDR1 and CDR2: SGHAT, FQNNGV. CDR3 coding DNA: TGTGCCAGCAGCTTAGAAGGCAGGGTGGACTATGGCTACACCTTC. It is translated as CASSLEGRVDYGYTF.